The entry below describes one T cell receptor beta chain. Its specificity is unknown. This table comes from immunoSEQ multiplex PCR, and its TCRdb copy is limited to in-frame clones, with some not included. The sample includes over 8,500 clones, nearly 95% of them seen just once. The ends were cut back, 0 bases at V and 5 bases at J, with 5 bases in the middle. CDR1 MRHNA and CDR2 SNTAGT come from the germline V gene. The CDR3 runs to 13 residues. This specimen belongs to a study of graft-versus-host responses after intestinal transplantation. Turning to the study itself: Every recipient had anti-thymocyte globulin induction and roughly three years of tacrolimus plus steroids. Study-wide findings and caveats: Allografts carried high graft-versus-host to host-versus-graft clonal ratios in patients having graft-donor T cell macrochimerism. GvH clones surfaced in recipient marrow, some emerging earlier in ileum or blood.

Samples of post-transplant bone marrow were collected from the posterior iliac crest or another site. The gene calls are TRBV6-4 and TRBJ2-1; D is undetermined. The sequences come from bone marrow, collected about 520 days after intestinal transplantation. This receptor was obtained from a human patient who received an intestinal transplant, so some T cells may come from the graft donor. CDR3: CASSDSGNNEQFF. CDR3 nucleotide sequence: TGTGCCAGCAGTGACTCGGGGAACAATGAGCAGTTCTTC.